These T cell receptor beta chains were read from a single sample in a study of early T cells in non-severe SARS-CoV-2 infection. In TCRdb, the 5' RACE reads were re-called with MiXCR into one record per CDR3 protein. Among 55,000 to 75,000 distinct CDR3 sequences listed, approximately 10% were seen once. The sequenced material came from whole blood. The receptors shown here come from an adult who was a healthcare worker with PCR-confirmed SARS-CoV-2 infection or an uninfected control (not recorded which). Each CDR3 is given without its conserved first and last residue. The order of the fields is clone size, V gene, J gene, CDR3 protein. Size is stated for part of the rows, as once, few or many counts, or as a class when the clone is expanded.

.	TRBV20-1	TRBJ2-7	SARVEGVLGEQY
many	TRBV2	TRBJ2-7	ASEGLSDYEQY
.	TRBV9	TRBJ2-3	ASSVATGMGGSGDTQY
few	TRBV2	TRBJ2-4	ASRRTQGTHY
.	TRBV7-6	TRBJ2-3	VSSPNAYTDTQY
many	TRBV28	TRBJ1-1	ASLGTGSEAF
many	TRBV29-1	TRBJ2-1	SVGRGSYNEQF
few	TRBV6-6	TRBJ2-7	ASRTPGQGVYEQY
few	TRBV6-1	TRBJ1-1	ASTFREGMLNTEAF
few	TRBV30	TRBJ2-7	ASDLVYPGQY
many	TRBV10-3	TRBJ2-3	AISHPGQATDTQY
few	TRBV20-1	TRBJ2-7	SASRRDGEQY
many	TRBV12-3/TRBV12-4	TRBJ2-7	ASSLRVDRASYEQY
many	TRBV5-1	TRBJ2-7	ASSLAGTMSDEQY
many	TRBV7-3	TRBJ2-1	ASSLTGGVGLNEQF
many	TRBV3-1	TRBJ2-7	ASSQSYEQY
few	TRBV11-2	TRBJ2-3	ASSPAAQGTDTQY
few	TRBV20-1	TRBJ2-7	SASNTDFEQY
.	TRBV28	TRBJ2-4	ASSLKRELQY
few	TRBV27	TRBJ1-4	ASRHNEKLF
few	TRBV9	TRBJ2-2	ASSSRKAGELF
few	TRBV2	TRBJ2-5	ASYSGRGETQY
few	TRBV7-9	TRBJ2-1	ASSSSSGKSGHEQF
.	TRBV7-2	TRBJ1-5	ASSLEAGFNQPQH
few	TRBV18	TRBJ2-7	ASSVEESDEQY
few	TRBV11-2	TRBJ2-1	ASSLEGQIYNEQF
few	TRBV20-1	TRBJ2-5	SASGTAQETQY
few	TRBV4-1	TRBJ2-7	ASSQPTGRSEQY
.	TRBV2	TRBJ2-1	ASLWLAEYNEQF
.	TRBV28	TRBJ1-2	VSTSNDRNYGYT
.	TRBV9	TRBJ2-1	ASSVEGVNEQF
.	TRBV20-1	TRBJ2-7	SALGLAAAYEQY
many	TRBV19	TRBJ1-5	ASSPRPGPQGFGNQPQH
many	TRBV28	TRBJ2-7	ASSKPGQKGEQY
.	TRBV5-1	TRBJ2-1	ASSLWEGFHEQF
many	TRBV7-8	TRBJ2-5	ASSLLLDRETQY
few	TRBV28	TRBJ2-4	ASSLDFGAKNIQY
.	TRBV18	TRBJ1-1	ASSSKDKITEAF
many	TRBV7-9	TRBJ2-7	ASSPRVGEQY
many	TRBV25-1	TRBJ2-3	ASSDEAGRTDTQY
medium-sized	TRBV20-1	TRBJ1-2	SARDSGFYGYT
once	TRBV29-1	TRBJ2-7	SAGQDSNEQY
.	TRBV20-1	TRBJ1-6	SAPQRDYNSPLH
.	TRBV7-7	TRBJ2-7	ASSHRARSSYEQY
.	TRBV29-1	TRBJ2-1	SVEDLGALAAANEQF
few	TRBV7-9	TRBJ2-3	ASSSLAIFVAGPSTDTQY
few	TRBV18	TRBJ2-2	ASSPQTFTGELF
few	TRBV11-2	TRBJ2-3	ASSLGTALHLSTDTQY